One and the same sample provided the 11 T cell receptor beta chains below, sequenced in a study of CD8+ T cells in alopecia areata. Treatment given: oral pan-JAK inhibitor, 5-10 mg twice daily. Sequencing relied on a cDNA template that was reverse transcribed from extracted RNA. Assay: immunoSEQ multiplex PCR; the TCRdb copy retains only in-frame clones and omits some. The data contain 150,000 to 200,000 clones, 55% to 75% of them seen just once; the ten biggest clones take up approximately 15%. This specimen consisted of CD4+ T cells sorted from blood, obtained at week 24, from a patient treated with tofacitinib. These receptors were collected from a human donor with alopecia areata.

The chain couples TRBV19 to TRBJ2-2, with 13 bases matching TRBD2. Unmatched junction bases numbered 4, after V lost 5 bases and J lost 1 base. The CDR3 runs to 17 residues. Germline V gives CDR1 LNHDA, CDR2 SQIVND (reference sequence). The CDR3 reads CASSATSGGLNTGELFF. In DNA form, the CDR3 reads TGTGCCAGTAGTGCGACTAGCGGGGGGTTGAACACCGGGGAGCTGTTTTTT.

The V and J genes are TRBV30 and TRBJ1-2; no definite D call. Trimming removed 0 bases at V and 1 base at J, with 9 bases between. Germline lookup yields CDR1 GTSNPN and CDR2 SVGIG (reference sequence). The CDR3 runs to 14 residues. CDR3 amino acids: CAWSVRLGNYGYTF. CDR3 coding DNA: TGTGCCTGGAGTGTACGTTTGGGTAACTATGGCTACACCTTC.

The J gene is TRBJ2-3, the V gene TRBV9; D unresolved. CDR1 SGDLS and CDR2 YYNGEE come from the germline V gene. The CDR3 covers 14 residues. Trimming removed 0 bases from V and 7 bases from J, with 12 bases in between. The DNA for the CDR3 is TGTGCCAGCAGCGTAGGGGGTCGGGTGAATACGCAGTATTTT. This gives the protein CASSVGGRVNTQYF.

The chain has TRBV4-1 and TRBJ2-4, with TRBD1 as a possible D gene (6 bases). Trimming pared 0 bases from V and 5 bases from J, leaving 23 bases between. The CDR3 has 19 amino acids. Germline V gives CDR1 MGHRA, CDR2 YSYEKL. CDR3 region: CASSQDPVGGGPYENIQYF. DNA for the CDR3: TGCGCCAGCAGCCAAGATCCAGTAGGGGGTGGGCCGTACGAAAACATTCAGTACTTC.

The genes are TRBV7-9 and TRBJ2-3, with a weak D call TRBD1 (6 bases). The CDR3 runs to 15 residues. The V and J ends lost 5 bases and 0 bases respectively, with 12 bases between them. From germline, CDR1 is SEHNR and CDR2 FQNEAQ (reference sequence). CDR3 region: CASSPVRGSTDTQYF. The CDR3 bases are TGTGCCAGCAGCCCCGTCAGGGGAAGCACAGATACGCAGTATTTT.

The chain joins TRBV6-1 to TRBJ2-5; maybe TRBD1 (6 bases). Trimming took off 2 bases at V and 7 bases at J, with 14 bases between the two ends. The CDR3 has 14 amino acids. CDR1 and CDR2 from the germline V gene are MNHNS and SASEGT. The CDR3 spells CASSENHREGTQYF. CDR3 nucleotides: TGTGCCAGCAGTGAAAACCACAGGGAAGGGACCCAGTACTTC.

This clone was recorded a few times. The rearrangement links TRBV4-2 to TRBJ1-2; 7 nucleotides align to TRBD1. V trimming: 1 base; J trimming: 1 base; junction bases outside the gene matches: 12. Germline assignment: CDR1 LGHNA and CDR2 YNFKEQ. CDR3 length equals 18 residues. The CDR3 coding sequence is TGTGCCAGCAGCCAAGTGGGGTCGGGACAGCAACTTAACTATGGCTACACCTTC. Translated: CASSQVGSGQQLNYGYTF.

Only a few counts were recorded for this clone. CDR3 bases: TGTGCCAGCAGCCCGGGACATTACTATGGCTACACCTTC. This encodes CASSPGHYYGYTF. The rearrangement links TRBV6-5 to TRBJ1-2; a weak D match, TRBD1 (6 bases). The length of the CDR3 is 13 residues. The germline V and J ends were trimmed by 6 bases and 3 bases, with 11 bases remaining between them. The germline gives CDR1 MNHEY, CDR2 SVGAGI.

This clone was picked up a small number of times. The chain couples TRBV30 to TRBJ1-3; D unresolved. This CDR3 has 17 residues. V was clipped by 2 bases and J by 0 bases, with 17 bases between them. Per germline, CDR1 GTSNPN and CDR2 SVGIG (reference sequence). CDR3 sequence reads: CAWSLLDGTVSGNTIYF. CDR3 DNA sequence: TGTGCCTGGAGTCTCTTGGACGGAACTGTCTCTGGAAACACCATATATTTT. Together with reference TRBV30 and TRBJ1-3, the CDR3 gives the full variable domain: SQTIHQWPATLVQPVGSPLSLECTVEGTSNPNLYWYRQAAGRGLQLLFYSVGIGQISSEVPQNLSASRPQDRQFILSSKKLLLSDSGFYLCAWSLLDGTVSGNTIYFGEGSWLTVV.

This clone appeared once. This chain joins TRBV29-1 and TRBJ2-4; D is perhaps TRBD1 or TRBD2 (5 bases each). Germline CDR1 is SQVTM and CDR2 is ANQGSEA. The CDR3 totals 16 residues. V shed 3 bases and J shed 3 bases, with 18 bases lying between them. CDR3 loop: CSVERWTSGGKNIQYF. CDR3 DNA sequence: TGCAGCGTTGAGAGGTGGACAAGCGGTGGCAAAAACATTCAGTACTTC.

The chain carries TRBV6-5 and TRBJ2-7; 7 nucleotides line up with TRBD1. The CDR3 spans 14 residues. Trimming cost V 5 bases and J 1 base; bases outside gene matches: 5. Germline V gene data show CDR1 as MNHEY and CDR2 as SVGAGI. DNA for the CDR3: TGTGCCAGCAGTCCCGGGACAGTTTCCTACGAGCAGTACTTC. This translates into CASSPGTVSYEQYF.